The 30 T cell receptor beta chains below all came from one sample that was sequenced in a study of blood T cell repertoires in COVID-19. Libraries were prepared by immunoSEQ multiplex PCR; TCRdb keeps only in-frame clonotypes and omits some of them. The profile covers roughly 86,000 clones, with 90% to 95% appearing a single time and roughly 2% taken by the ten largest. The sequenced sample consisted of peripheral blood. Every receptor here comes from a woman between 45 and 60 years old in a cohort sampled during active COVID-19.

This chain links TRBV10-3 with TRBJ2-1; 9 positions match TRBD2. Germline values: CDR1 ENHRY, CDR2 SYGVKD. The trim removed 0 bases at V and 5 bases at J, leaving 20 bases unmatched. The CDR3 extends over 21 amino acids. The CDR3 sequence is CAISESHIGSPGLASHNEQFF. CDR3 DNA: TGTGCCATCAGTGAGTCTCATATCGGGTCCCCGGGACTAGCTTCCCACAATGAGCAGTTCTTC.

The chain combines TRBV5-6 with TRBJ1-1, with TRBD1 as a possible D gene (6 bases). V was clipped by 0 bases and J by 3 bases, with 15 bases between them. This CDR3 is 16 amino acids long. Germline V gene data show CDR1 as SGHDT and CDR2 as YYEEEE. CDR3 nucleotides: TGTGCCAGCAGCTTGGGGGGCTATGGACAGTACACTGAAGCTTTCTTT. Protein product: CASSLGGYGQYTEAFF.

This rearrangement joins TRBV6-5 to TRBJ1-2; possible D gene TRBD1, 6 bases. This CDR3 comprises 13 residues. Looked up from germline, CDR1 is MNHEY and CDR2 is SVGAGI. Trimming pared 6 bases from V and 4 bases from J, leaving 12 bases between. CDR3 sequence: CASSRPDSYGYTF. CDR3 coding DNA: TGTGCCAGCAGCCGTCCGGACAGCTATGGCTACACCTTC.

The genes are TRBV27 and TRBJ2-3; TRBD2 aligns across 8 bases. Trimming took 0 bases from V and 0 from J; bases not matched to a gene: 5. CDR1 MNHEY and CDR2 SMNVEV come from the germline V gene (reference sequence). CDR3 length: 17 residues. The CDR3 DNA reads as TGTGCCAGCAGTTTATCTAAAACTAGCGGTAGCACAGATACGCAGTATTTT. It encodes CASSLSKTSGSTDTQYF.

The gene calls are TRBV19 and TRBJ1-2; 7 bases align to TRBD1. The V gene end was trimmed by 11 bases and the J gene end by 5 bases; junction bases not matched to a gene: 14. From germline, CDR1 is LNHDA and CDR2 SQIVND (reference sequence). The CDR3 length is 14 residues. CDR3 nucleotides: TGTGCCGCAGCGCGGCCGGGACAGATGTATGGCTACACCTTC. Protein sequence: CAAARPGQMYGYTF.

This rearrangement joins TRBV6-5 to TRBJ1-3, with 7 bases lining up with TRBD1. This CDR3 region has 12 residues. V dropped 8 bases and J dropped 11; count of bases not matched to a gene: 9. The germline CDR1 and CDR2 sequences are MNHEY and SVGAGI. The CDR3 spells CASGQDQDAIYF. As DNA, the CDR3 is TGTGCCAGCGGACAGGACCAGGACGCCATATATTTT.

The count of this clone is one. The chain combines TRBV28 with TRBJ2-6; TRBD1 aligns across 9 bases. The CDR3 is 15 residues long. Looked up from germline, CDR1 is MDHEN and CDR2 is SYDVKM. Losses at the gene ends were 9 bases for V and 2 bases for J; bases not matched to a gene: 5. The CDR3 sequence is CASVQGAAGANVLTF. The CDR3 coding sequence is TGTGCCAGTGTACAGGGGGCCGCTGGGGCCAACGTCCTGACTTTC.

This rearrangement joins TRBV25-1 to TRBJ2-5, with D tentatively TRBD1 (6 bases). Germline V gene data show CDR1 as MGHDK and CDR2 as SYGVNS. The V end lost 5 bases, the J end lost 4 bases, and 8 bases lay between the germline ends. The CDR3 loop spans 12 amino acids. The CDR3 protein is CASSSRGETQYF. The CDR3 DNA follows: TGTGCCAGCAGTAGCAGGGGAGAGACCCAGTACTTC.

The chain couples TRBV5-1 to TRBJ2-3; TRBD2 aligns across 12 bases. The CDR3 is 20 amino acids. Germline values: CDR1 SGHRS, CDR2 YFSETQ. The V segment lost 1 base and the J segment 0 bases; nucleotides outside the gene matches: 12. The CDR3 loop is CASSLPSGRAVVSSTDTQYF. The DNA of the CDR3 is TGCGCCAGCAGCTTGCCTAGCGGGAGGGCAGTCGTTTCTAGCACAGATACGCAGTATTTT.

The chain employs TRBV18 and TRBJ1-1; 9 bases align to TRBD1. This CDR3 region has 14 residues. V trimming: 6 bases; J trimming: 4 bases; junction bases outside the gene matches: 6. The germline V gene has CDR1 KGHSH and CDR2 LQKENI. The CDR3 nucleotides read TGTGCCAGCTCCCAAGGACAGGGGCCCACTGAAGCTTTCTTT. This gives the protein CASSQGQGPTEAFF.

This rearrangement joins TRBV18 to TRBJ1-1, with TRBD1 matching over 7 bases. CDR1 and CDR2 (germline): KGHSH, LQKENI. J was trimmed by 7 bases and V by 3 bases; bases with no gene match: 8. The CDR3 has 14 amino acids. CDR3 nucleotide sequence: TGTGCCAGCTCACCCCGGACAGGCCGACTTGAAGCTTTCTTT. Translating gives CASSPRTGRLEAFF.

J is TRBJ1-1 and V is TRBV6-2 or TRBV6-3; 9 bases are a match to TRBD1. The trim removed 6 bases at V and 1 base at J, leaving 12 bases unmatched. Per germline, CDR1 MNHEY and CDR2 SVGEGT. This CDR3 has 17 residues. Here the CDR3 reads CASSFIRTGARNTEAFF. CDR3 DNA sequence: TGTGCCAGCAGCTTTATTAGGACAGGGGCGAGGAACACTGAAGCTTTCTTT.

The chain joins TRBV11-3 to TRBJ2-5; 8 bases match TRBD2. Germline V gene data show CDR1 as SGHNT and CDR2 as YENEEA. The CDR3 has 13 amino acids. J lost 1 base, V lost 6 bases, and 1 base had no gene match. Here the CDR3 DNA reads TGTGCCAGCAGTGGACTAGCCCAAGAGACCCAGTACTTC. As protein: CASSGLAQETQYF.

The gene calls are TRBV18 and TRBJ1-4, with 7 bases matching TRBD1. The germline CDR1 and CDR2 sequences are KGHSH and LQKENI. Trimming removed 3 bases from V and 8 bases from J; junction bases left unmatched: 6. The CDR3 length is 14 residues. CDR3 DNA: TGTGCCAGCTCACCGCAGGGGGGACGGGAAAAACTGTTTTTT. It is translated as CASSPQGGREKLFF.

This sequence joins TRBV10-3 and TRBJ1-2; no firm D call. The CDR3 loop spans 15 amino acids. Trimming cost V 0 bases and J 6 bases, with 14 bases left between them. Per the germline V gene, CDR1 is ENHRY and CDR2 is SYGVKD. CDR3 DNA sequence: TGTGCCATCAGTGAGTCCCGAGGGCAAGTTGATGGCTACACCTTC. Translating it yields CAISESRGQVDGYTF.

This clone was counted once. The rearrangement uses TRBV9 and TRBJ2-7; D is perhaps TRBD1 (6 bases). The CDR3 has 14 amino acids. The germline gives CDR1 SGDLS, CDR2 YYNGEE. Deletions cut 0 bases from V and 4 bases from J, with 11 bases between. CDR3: CASSVDQGGYEQYF. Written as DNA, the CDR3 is TGTGCCAGCAGCGTAGATCAAGGGGGATACGAGCAGTACTTC.

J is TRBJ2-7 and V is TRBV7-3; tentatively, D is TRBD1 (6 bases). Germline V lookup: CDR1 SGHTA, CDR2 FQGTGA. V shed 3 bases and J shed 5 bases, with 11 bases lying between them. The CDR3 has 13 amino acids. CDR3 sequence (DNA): TGTGCCAGCAGCTTTGGTCAGGGGAACGAGCAGTACTTC. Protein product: CASSFGQGNEQYF.

The CDR3 is CATSRDYPAEGTDTQYF. CDR3 in DNA: TGTGCCACCAGCAGAGATTATCCAGCGGAGGGCACAGATACGCAGTATTTT. The chain employs TRBV15 and TRBJ2-3, with D perhaps matching TRBD2 (5 bases). This CDR3 comprises 17 residues. Trimming stripped 0 bases from V and 1 base from J, with 14 bases between. CDR1 is LNHNV, CDR2 YYDKDF, per germline (reference sequence).

The CDR3 DNA sequence: TGCGCCAGCACTCCGGACATTAACACCGGGGAGCTGTTTTTT. It is translated as CASTPDINTGELFF. The chain recombines TRBV10-2 with TRBJ2-2; D might be TRBD1 (5 bases). Between the trimmed V and J ends, which lost 7 bases and 2 bases, there was a span of 11 bases. Germline V lookup: CDR1 WSHSY, CDR2 SAAADI. There are 14 residues in the CDR3.

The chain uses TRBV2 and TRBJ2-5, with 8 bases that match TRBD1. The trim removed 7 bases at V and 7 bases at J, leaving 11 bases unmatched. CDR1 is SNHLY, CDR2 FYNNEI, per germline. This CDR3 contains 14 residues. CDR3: CASTRQGTTWTQYF. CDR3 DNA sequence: TGTGCCAGCACCCGACAGGGGACCACCTGGACCCAGTACTTC. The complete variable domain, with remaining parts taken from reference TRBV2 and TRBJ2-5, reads EPEVTQTPSHQVTQMGQEVILRCVPISNHLYFYWYRQILGQKVEFLVSFYNNEISEKSEIFDDQFSVERPDGSNFTLKIRSTKLEDSAMYFCASTRQGTTWTQYFGPGTRLLVL.

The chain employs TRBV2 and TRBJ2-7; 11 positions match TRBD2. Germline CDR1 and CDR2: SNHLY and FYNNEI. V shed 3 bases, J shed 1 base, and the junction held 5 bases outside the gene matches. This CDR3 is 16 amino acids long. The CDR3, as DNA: TGTGCCAGCAGTGAGTCCCGACTAGCGGGGTCCTACGAGCAGTACTTC. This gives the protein CASSESRLAGSYEQYF.

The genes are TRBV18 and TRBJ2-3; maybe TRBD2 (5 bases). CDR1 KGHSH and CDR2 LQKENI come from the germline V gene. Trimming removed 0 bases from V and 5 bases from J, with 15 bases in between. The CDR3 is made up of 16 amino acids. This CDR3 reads CASSPPFGELGDTQYF. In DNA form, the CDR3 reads TGTGCCAGCTCACCACCGTTCGGGGAGCTGGGAGATACGCAGTATTTT. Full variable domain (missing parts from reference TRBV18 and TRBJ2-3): NAGVMQNPRHLVRRRGQEARLRCSPMKGHSHVYWYRQLPEEGLKFMVYLQKENIIDESGMPKERFSAEFPKEGPSILRIQQVVRGDSAAYFCASSPPFGELGDTQYFGPGTRLTVL.

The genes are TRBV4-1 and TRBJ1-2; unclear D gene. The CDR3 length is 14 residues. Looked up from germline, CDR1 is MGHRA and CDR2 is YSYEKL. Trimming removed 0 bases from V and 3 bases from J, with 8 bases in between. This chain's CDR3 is CASSQDPGDYGYTF. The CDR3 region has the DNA TGCGCCAGCAGCCAAGATCCGGGTGACTATGGCTACACCTTC.

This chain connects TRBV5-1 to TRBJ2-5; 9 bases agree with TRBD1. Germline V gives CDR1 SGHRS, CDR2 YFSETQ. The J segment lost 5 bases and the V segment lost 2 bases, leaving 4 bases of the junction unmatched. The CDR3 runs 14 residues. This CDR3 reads CASSFLQGAETQYF. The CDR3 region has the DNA TGCGCCAGCAGCTTCTTACAGGGGGCCGAGACCCAGTACTTC.

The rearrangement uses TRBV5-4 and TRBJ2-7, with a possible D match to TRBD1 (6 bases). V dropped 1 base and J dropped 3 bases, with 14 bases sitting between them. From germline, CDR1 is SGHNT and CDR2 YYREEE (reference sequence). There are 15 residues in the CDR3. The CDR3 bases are TGTGCCAGCAGCTTGCCAGGACAGCGAGACTACGAGCAGTACTTC. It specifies CASSLPGQRDYEQYF.

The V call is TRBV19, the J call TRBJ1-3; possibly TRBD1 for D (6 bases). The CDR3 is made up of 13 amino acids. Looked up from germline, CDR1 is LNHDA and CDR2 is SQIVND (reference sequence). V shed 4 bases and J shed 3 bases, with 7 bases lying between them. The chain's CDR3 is CASSTDSGNTIYF. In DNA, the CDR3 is TGTGCCAGTAGTACGGACAGTGGAAACACCATATATTTT.

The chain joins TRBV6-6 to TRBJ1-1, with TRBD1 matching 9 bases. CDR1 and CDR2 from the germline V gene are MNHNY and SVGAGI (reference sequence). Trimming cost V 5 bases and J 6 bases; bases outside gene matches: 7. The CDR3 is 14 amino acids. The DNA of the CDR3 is TGTGCCAGCAGTACCCGGACAGGGGTGGCTGAAGCTTTCTTT. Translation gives CASSTRTGVAEAFF.

DNA for the CDR3: TGCGCCAGCTCGCCCCGGGACAGGGAAGACAATGAGCAGTTCTTC. It codes for CASSPRDREDNEQFF. The V call is TRBV23-1, the J call TRBJ2-1, with TRBD1 matching over 9 bases. TRBV23-1 falls under the ORF class, with uncertain function. V shed 8 bases and J 5 bases; nucleotides not matched to a gene: 10. CDR3 length: 15 residues.

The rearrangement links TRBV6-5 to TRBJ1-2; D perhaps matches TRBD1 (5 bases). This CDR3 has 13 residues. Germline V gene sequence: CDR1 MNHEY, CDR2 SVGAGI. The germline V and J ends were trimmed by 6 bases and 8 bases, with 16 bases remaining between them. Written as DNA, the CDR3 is TGTGCCAGCAGACGGGGGAGGGATGGAGGCTACACCTTC. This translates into CASRRGRDGGYTF.

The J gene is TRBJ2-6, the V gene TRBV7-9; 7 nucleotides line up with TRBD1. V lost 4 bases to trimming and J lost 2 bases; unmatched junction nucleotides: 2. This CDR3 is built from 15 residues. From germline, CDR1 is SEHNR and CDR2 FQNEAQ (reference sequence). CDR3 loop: CASSSTGTGANVLTF. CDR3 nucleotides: TGTGCCAGCAGCTCGACAGGGACTGGGGCCAACGTCCTGACTTTC.